Shown below are 21 T cell receptor beta chains from a single sample sequenced in a study of cytomegalovirus exposure and HLA in healthy donors. Both 60 Vbeta primers and 13 Jbeta primers went into the PCR. Sequencing was performed with immunoSEQ multiplex PCR; in TCRdb, only in-frame clones are kept and a portion is missing. The data hold around 140,000 clones, with about four fifths observed a single time. The sequencing sample was made of PBMCs. All receptors come from a male donor in good health and CMV-seronegative.

The rearrangement joins TRBV5-4 to TRBJ1-4; tentative D call: TRBD1 (5 bases). CDR3 length: 13 residues. Trimming cost V 6 bases and J 7 bases, with 13 bases left between them. Germline CDR1 reads SGHNT; CDR2 reads YYREEE (reference sequence). The CDR3 nucleotides are TGTGCCAGCAAGACGGTCGGGGGTGAAAAACTGTTTTTT. Its protein product is CASKTVGGEKLFF.

The chain links TRBV5-1 to TRBJ1-2, with 7 bases that match TRBD1. Germline values: CDR1 SGHRS, CDR2 YFSETQ. V gave up 1 base and J gave up 2 bases; unmatched junction bases: 2. The CDR3 extends over 14 amino acids. The CDR3 bases are TGCGCCAGCAGCTTGAGGGGACAGAACTATGGCTACACCTTC. It yields the protein CASSLRGQNYGYTF.

This chain joins TRBV29-1 and TRBJ1-1; D is undetermined. The V gene's germline CDR1 is SQVTM and CDR2 ANQGSEA. With 4 bases removed from V and 1 base from J, the gap between germline ends came to 4 bases. This CDR3 spans 11 amino acids. The CDR3 loop is CSVVQNTEAFF. For the CDR3, the DNA is TGCAGCGTTGTACAGAACACTGAAGCTTTCTTT.

CDR3 bases: TGTGCCTGGAGTGTACTAGCGGGGGGGCCAGATACGCAGTATTTT. It translates to CAWSVLAGGPDTQYF. This sequence joins TRBV30 and TRBJ2-3; 13 bases are shared with TRBD2. The V gene's germline CDR1 is GTSNPN and CDR2 SVGIG (reference sequence). The junction had 1 base not matched to a gene; V was cut back by 0 bases and J by 4 bases. The CDR3 runs 15 residues.

The genes are TRBV30 and TRBJ2-1; D is perhaps TRBD2 (7 bases). V was cut by 4 bases and J by 7 bases, with 17 bases left in between. Per the germline V gene, CDR1 is GTSNPN and CDR2 is SVGIG (reference sequence). The CDR3 spans 14 residues. This CDR3 reads CAWNRGGAGNEQFF. CDR3 coding DNA: TGTGCCTGGAACCGAGGGGGGGCCGGGAATGAGCAGTTCTTC.

This clone was recorded only once. CDR3 in DNA: TGTGCCAGCAGCCGGGCCGGGACAGGGAATCAGCCCCAGCATTTT. Encoded protein: CASSRAGTGNQPQHF. The chain carries TRBV11-2 and TRBJ1-5, with 9 bases matching TRBD1. This CDR3 has 15 amino acids. Germline V gives CDR1 SGHAT, CDR2 FQNNGV. V was clipped by 5 bases and J by 4 bases; unmatched bases: 6.

The chain uses TRBV10-1 and TRBJ2-3; 10 nucleotides align to TRBD1. CDR1 and CDR2 from the germline V gene are WNHNN and SYGVQD (reference sequence). The J segment lost 1 base and the V segment lost 6 bases, leaving 1 base of the junction unmatched. This CDR3 has 14 amino acids. CDR3 coding DNA: TGCGCCAGCAGCGGGACAGGGGGCACAGATACGCAGTATTTT. Protein: CASSGTGGTDTQYF.

The rearrangement joins TRBV6-1 to TRBJ1-2; D not resolved. The CDR3 spans 13 residues. V lost 11 bases, J lost 8 bases, and 21 bases lay in between. Germline CDR1 is MNHNS and CDR2 is SASEGT. CDR3 coding DNA: TGTGCCGTTCAATGGGCGCTGCTCTACGGCTACACCTTC. It is translated as CAVQWALLYGYTF.

This chain uses TRBV6-5 with TRBJ1-5; D may be TRBD1 (6 bases). The CDR3 runs 16 residues. With 6 bases removed from V and 0 bases from J, the gap between germline ends came to 15 bases. The germline V gene encodes CDR1 MNHEY and CDR2 SVGAGI. As DNA, the CDR3 is TGTGCCAGCAGATACCGGGACACCTATAGCAATCAGCCCCAGCATTTT. Its translation is CASRYRDTYSNQPQHF.

This chain links TRBV5-1 with TRBJ2-7; TRBD1 matches at 9 bases. With 3 bases clipped from V and 2 bases from J, the junction kept 9 bases outside the gene matches. Germline loops: CDR1 SGHRS, CDR2 YFSETQ. The CDR3 contains 16 residues. CDR3 in DNA: TGCGCCAGCAGCTATGGTTACAGGGGGCAAGCCTACGAGCAGTACTTC. Translation gives CASSYGYRGQAYEQYF.

The chain uses TRBV5-6 and TRBJ2-1; 8 positions match TRBD1. This CDR3 is 15 amino acids long. Trimming cost V 4 bases and J 1 base; bases outside gene matches: 4. CDR1 SGHDT and CDR2 YYEEEE come from the germline V gene. Here the CDR3 DNA reads TGTGCCAGCAGCGTCGGACAGGGTTCCTACAATGAGCAGTTCTTC. It translates to CASSVGQGSYNEQFF.

V and J are TRBV16 and TRBJ2-7, with TRBD1 identical over 7 bases. This CDR3 is built from 16 residues. V shed 0 bases and J 2 bases; nucleotides not matched to a gene: 7. Per germline, CDR1 KGHSY and CDR2 FQNENV. CDR3 DNA: TGTGCCAGCAGCCAATCAATGGGACAGAACCCCTACGAGCAGTACTTC. It encodes CASSQSMGQNPYEQYF.

J is TRBJ1-2 and V is TRBV5-6, with D unclear. This CDR3 spans 15 amino acids. Trimming took 3 bases from V and 0 from J, leaving 12 bases between them. The V gene's germline CDR1 is SGHDT and CDR2 YYEEEE. CDR3 region: CASSSSYRANYGYTF. The DNA of the CDR3 is TGTGCCAGCAGCTCATCCTACAGAGCTAACTATGGCTACACCTTC.

This clone was detected only a few times. V usage is TRBV10-3 and J usage is TRBJ2-3; weak D call: TRBD1 (5 bases). Germline loops: CDR1 ENHRY, CDR2 SYGVKD. CDR3 size: 13 residues. Trimming left V 8 bases short and J 3 bases short, with 12 bases between. CDR3 residues: CAILRDRTDTQYF. CDR3 nucleotide sequence: TGTGCCATCCTCAGGGATCGGACAGATACGCAGTATTTT.

J is TRBJ2-2 and V is TRBV9; 9 bases match TRBD1. Germline trimming cut 0 bases from V and 6 bases from J; bases unmatched to any gene: 12. The CDR3 length is 18 residues. The V gene's germline CDR1 is SGDLS and CDR2 YYNGEE. CDR3 DNA: TGTGCCAGCAGCGTAGCTGCTGGGGGGACAGGGTCGGCCGGGGAGCTGTTTTTT. This encodes CASSVAAGGTGSAGELFF. Looking up the rest from reference TRBV9 and TRBJ2-2 gives the full variable domain: DSGVTQTPKHLITATGQRVTLRCSPRSGDLSVYWYQQSLDQGLQFLIQYYNGEERAKGNILERFSAQQFPDLHSELNLSSLELGDSALYFCASSVAAGGTGSAGELFFGEGSRLTVL.

Concerning this clone itself: Other DNA sequences of this sample code for an identical CDR3. The chain carries TRBV30 and TRBJ2-7; weak D call: TRBD1 (5 bases). Trimming pared 1 base from V and 5 bases from J, leaving 21 bases between. Per germline, CDR1 GTSNPN and CDR2 SVGIG (reference sequence). This CDR3 has 16 amino acids. The CDR3 nucleotides read TGTGCCTGGAGTGGAGTCGAAGGGCAGGGATGGGACGAGCAGTACTTC. It specifies CAWSGVEGQGWDEQYF.

The CDR3 nucleotides read TGTGCTAGTGGTTTGGAACAGGGGTACACCGGGGAGCTGTTTTTT. Its protein is CASGLEQGYTGELFF. This chain uses TRBV12-5 with TRBJ2-2; 7 bases map to TRBD1. The CDR3 length is 15 residues. Germline lookup yields CDR1 LGHNT and CDR2 FRNRAP. J gave up 3 bases and V 1 base, and 2 bases lay outside the gene matches.

This clone was picked up one time. The chain carries TRBV30 and TRBJ1-2; a weak D match, TRBD1 (6 bases). The V end lost 3 bases, the J end lost 4 bases, and 21 bases lay between the germline ends. The CDR3 loop spans 16 amino acids. Germline-derived CDR1 and CDR2 are GTSNPN and SVGIG (reference sequence). CDR3 coding DNA: TGTGCCTGGAGCCCCGACCCCAGGGGAGAAGGCTATGGCTACACCTTC. Translating gives CAWSPDPRGEGYGYTF.

CDR3 DNA sequence: TGTGCCAGTAGTCCTTGGACAGGGGAAAAGACCCAGTACTTC. Translated, it gives CASSPWTGEKTQYF. This chain connects TRBV19 to TRBJ2-5; TRBD1 matches 9 bases. The CDR3 runs 14 residues. The V and J ends lost 5 bases and 6 bases, in that order; junction bases with no gene match: 7. Germline lookup yields CDR1 LNHDA and CDR2 SQIVND (reference sequence).

This clone has just one count. This chain links TRBV2 with TRBJ1-3; 8 bases are shared with TRBD1. CDR3 size: 14 residues. With 6 bases clipped from V and 2 bases from J, the junction kept 3 bases outside the gene matches. The germline gives CDR1 SNHLY, CDR2 FYNNEI. Here the CDR3 reads CASREDRAGNTIYF. The CDR3 bases are TGTGCCAGCAGGGAGGACAGGGCTGGAAACACCATATATTTT.

This clone was counted a few times. The chain has TRBV4-3 and TRBJ2-2, with TRBD2 as a possible D gene (7 bases). V was cut by 0 bases and J by 2 bases, with 16 bases left in between. The CDR3 totals 18 residues. Germline V gene sequence: CDR1 LGHNA, CDR2 YSLEER. CDR3 nucleotides: TGCGCCAGCAGCCAAGAGGCGGGGGCAGCTCGAAACACCGGGGAGCTGTTTTTT. Protein: CASSQEAGAARNTGELFF.